Listed below are T cell receptor beta chains from one sample, sequenced in a study of shared clonotypes between healthy human individuals. Profiled with immunoSEQ multiplex PCR; TCRdb holds only in-frame clones, not every one. The data hold millions of clones, with more than 90% observed a single time. Sequencing input: naive CD4+ T cells sorted from blood. All receptors come from a man aged 18 to 30 in good health. Each CDR3 is given with its conserved first and last residue.

V: TRBV7-2
J: TRBJ1-5
CDR3: CASSLESWNQPQHF

V: TRBV29-1
J: TRBJ1-5
CDR3: CSVEEGSNQPQHF

V: TRBV7-2
J: TRBJ2-5
CDR3: CASSLEGGVETQYF

V: TRBV11-2
J: TRBJ2-5
CDR3: CASGGQETQYF

V: TRBV29-1
J: TRBJ1-1
CDR3: CSVGPGTVNTEAFF

V: TRBV7-3
J: TRBJ2-5
CDR3: CASSSQVSGPLSETQYF

V: TRBV7-2
J: TRBJ1-2
CDR3: CASSLEGSRSGYTF

V: TRBV9
J: TRBJ2-7
CDR3: CASSVEGHREQYF

V: TRBV9
J: TRBJ2-7
CDR3: CASSVSTSGRGYEQYF

V: TRBV27
J: TRBJ2-1
CDR3: CASSLSATAGINGEQFF

V: TRBV5-1
J: TRBJ2-1
CDR3: CASSSGLALSSYNEQFF

V: TRBV4-3
J: TRBJ2-7
CDR3: CASSHSLQNLGTYEQYF

V: TRBV6-1
J: TRBJ1-4
CDR3: CASSVQGGNEKLFF

V: TRBV12-5
J: TRBJ2-2
CDR3: CASGLQLGATGELFF

V: TRBV4-3
J: TRBJ2-7
CDR3: CASSQRVGDEQYF